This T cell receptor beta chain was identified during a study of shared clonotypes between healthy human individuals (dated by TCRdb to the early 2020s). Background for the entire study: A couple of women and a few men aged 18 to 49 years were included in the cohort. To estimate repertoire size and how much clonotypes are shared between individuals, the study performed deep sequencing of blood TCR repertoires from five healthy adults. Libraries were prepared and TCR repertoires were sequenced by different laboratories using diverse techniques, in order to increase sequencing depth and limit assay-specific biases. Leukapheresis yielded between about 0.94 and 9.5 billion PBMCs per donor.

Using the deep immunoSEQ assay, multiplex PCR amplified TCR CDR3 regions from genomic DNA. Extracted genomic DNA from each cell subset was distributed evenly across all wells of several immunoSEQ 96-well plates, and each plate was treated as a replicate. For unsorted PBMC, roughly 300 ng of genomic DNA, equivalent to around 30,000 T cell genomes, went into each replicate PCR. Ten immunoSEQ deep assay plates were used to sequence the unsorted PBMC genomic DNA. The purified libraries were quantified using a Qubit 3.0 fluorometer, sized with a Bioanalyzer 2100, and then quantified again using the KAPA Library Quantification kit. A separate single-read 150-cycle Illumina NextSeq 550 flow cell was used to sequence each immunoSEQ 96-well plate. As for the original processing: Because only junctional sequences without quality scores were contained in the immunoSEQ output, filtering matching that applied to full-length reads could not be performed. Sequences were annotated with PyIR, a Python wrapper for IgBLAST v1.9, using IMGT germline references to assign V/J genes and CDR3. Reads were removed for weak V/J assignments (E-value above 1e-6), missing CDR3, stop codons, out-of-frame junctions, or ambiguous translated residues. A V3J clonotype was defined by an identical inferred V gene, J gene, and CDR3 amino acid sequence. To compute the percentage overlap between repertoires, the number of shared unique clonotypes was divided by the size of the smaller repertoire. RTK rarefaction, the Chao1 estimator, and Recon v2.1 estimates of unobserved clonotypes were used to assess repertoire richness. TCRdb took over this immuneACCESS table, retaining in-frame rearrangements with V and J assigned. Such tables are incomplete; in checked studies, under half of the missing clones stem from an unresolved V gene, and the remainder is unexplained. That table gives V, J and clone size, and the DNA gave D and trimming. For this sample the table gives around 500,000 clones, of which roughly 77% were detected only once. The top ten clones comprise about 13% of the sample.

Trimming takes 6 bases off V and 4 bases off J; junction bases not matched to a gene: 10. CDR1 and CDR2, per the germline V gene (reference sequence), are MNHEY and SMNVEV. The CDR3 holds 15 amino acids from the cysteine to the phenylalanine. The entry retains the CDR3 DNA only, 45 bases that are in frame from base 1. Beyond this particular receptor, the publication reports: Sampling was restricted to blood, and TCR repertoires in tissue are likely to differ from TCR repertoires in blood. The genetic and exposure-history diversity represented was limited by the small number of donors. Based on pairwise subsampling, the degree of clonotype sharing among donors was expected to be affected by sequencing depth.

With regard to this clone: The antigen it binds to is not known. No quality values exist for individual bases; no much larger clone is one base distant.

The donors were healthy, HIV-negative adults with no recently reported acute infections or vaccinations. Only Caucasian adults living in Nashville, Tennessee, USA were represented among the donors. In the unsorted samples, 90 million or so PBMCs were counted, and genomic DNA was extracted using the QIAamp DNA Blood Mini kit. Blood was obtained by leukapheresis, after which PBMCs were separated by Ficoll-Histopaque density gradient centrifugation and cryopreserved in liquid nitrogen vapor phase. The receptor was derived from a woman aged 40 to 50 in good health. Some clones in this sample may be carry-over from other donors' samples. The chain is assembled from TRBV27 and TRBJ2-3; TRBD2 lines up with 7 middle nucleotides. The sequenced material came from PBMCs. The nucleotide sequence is TGTGCCAGCAGCCTGTGGGGAGGGCCCGCAGATACGCAGTATTTT. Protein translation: CASSLWGGPADTQYF.